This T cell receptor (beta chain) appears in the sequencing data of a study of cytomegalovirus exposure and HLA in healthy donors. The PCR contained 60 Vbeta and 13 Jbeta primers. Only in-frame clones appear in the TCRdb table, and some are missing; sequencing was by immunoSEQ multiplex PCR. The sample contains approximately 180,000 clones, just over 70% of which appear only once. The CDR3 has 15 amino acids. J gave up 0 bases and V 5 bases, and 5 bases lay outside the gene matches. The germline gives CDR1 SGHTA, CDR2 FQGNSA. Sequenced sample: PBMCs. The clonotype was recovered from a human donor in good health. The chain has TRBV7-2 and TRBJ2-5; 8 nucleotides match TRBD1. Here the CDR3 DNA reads TGTGCCAGCAGCAAGACAGGGGTCTACCAAGAGACCCAGTACTTC. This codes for CASSKTGVYQETQYF. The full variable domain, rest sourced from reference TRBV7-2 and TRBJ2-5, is GAGVSQSPSNKVTEKGKDVELRCDPISGHTALYWYRQSLGQGLEFLIYFQGNSAPDKSGLPSDRFSAERTGGSVSTLTIQRTQQEDSAVYLCASSKTGVYQETQYFGPGTRLLVL.